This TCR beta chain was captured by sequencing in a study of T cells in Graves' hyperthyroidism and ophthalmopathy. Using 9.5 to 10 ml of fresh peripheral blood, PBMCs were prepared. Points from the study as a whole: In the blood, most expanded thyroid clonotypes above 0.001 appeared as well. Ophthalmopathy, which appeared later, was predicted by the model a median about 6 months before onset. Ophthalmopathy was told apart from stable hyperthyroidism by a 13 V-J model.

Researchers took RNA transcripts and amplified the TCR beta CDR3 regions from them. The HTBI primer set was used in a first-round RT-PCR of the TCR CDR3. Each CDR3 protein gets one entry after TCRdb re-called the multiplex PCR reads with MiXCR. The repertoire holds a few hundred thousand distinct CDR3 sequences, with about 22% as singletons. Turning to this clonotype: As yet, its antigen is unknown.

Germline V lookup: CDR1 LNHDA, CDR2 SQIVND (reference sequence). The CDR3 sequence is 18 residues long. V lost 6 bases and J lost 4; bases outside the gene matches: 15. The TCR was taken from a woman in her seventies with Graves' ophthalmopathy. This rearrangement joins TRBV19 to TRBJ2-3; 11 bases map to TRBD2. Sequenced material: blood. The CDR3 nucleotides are TGTGCCAGTAGGACTTTGCTTAGCGGGAGGGGTATTGCAGATACGCAGTATTTT. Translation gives CASRTLLSGRGIADTQYF.